The sequence of this TCR beta chain was determined in a study of blood T cell repertoires in COVID-19. On the study more broadly: COVID-19 samples from acute and convalescent phases originated in the United States, Italy and Spain.

TCRdb keeps only in-frame clones here, not all; method: immunoSEQ multiplex PCR. The data show more than 400,000 clones, 80% to 90% seen once. The sequenced sample was peripheral blood. This receptor was obtained from a human donor in a cohort sampled during active COVID-19.

CDR3 protein: CASSLWQNMANVLTF. As DNA, the CDR3 is TGTGCCAGCAGTTTATGGCAGAATATGGCCAACGTCCTGACTTTC. The genes are TRBV28 and TRBJ2-6, with D uncertain. The CDR3 has 15 amino acids. Looked up from germline, CDR1 is MDHEN and CDR2 is SYDVKM. V dropped 0 bases and J dropped 6 bases, with 9 bases sitting between them.